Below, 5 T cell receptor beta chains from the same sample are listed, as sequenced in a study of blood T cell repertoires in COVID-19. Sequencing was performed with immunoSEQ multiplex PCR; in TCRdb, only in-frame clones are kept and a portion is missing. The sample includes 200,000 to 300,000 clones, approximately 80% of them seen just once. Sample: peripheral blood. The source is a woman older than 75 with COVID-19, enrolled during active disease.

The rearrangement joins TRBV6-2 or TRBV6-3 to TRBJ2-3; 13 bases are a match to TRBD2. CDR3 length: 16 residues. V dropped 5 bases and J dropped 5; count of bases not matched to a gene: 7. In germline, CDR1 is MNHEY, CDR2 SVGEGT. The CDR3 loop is CASSHTSGRAEDTQYF. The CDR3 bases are TGTGCCAGCAGTCATACTAGCGGGAGGGCCGAAGATACGCAGTATTTT.

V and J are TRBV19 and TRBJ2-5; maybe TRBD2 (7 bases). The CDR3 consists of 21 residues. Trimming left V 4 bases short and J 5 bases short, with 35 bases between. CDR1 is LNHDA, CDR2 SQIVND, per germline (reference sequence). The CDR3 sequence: CASSRGHKFKPPGGLQETQYF. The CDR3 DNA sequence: TGTGCCAGTAGTAGGGGGCACAAGTTCAAGCCCCCGGGGGGTTTACAGGAGACCCAGTACTTC.

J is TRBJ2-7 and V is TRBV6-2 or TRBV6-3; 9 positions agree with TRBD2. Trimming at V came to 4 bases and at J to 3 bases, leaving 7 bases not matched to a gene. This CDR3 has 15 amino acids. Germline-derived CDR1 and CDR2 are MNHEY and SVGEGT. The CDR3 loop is CASSFSGTSNYEQYF. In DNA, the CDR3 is TGTGCCAGCAGTTTCTCCGGGACTAGCAACTACGAGCAGTACTTC.

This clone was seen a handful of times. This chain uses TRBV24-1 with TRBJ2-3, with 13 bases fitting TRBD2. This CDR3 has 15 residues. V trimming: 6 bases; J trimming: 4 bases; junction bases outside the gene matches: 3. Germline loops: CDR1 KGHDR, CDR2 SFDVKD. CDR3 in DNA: TGTGCCACCAGTCCGACTAGCGGGAGGTCAGATACGCAGTATTTT. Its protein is CATSPTSGRSDTQYF.

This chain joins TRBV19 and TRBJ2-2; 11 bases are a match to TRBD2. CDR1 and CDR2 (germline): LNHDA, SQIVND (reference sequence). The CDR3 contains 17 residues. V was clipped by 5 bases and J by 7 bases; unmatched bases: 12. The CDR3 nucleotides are TGTGCCAGTAGTTTCCGACTAGCGGGGTTCTCCGGCGGGGAGCTGTTTTTT. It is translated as CASSFRLAGFSGGELFF.